This T cell receptor (beta chain) came from a study of shared clonotypes between healthy human individuals. J lost 4 bases, V lost 7 bases, and 10 bases had no gene match. The CDR3 sequence is 15 residues long. Germline-derived CDR1 and CDR2 are MDHEN and SYDVKM. Libraries were prepared by immunoSEQ multiplex PCR; TCRdb keeps only in-frame clonotypes and omits some of them. The table has 2 million to 2.5 million clones, just under 95% seen once; the top ten hold 0.37%. A CD45RA+ naive subset and a CD45RA-negative memory subset were split from CD4+ cells. This clonotype originated in a man aged 18 to 30 in good health. Some clones in this sample may be carry-over from other donors' samples. The J gene is TRBJ2-3, the V gene TRBV28; 8 nucleotides match TRBD2. The material sequenced was naive CD4+ T cells from PBMCs. Stated subset: CD45RA+ positively selected. CDR3 in DNA: TGTGCCAGCACCCCAAGCGGGAGAGGCGCAGATACGCAGTATTTT. Translating it yields CASTPSGRGADTQYF.